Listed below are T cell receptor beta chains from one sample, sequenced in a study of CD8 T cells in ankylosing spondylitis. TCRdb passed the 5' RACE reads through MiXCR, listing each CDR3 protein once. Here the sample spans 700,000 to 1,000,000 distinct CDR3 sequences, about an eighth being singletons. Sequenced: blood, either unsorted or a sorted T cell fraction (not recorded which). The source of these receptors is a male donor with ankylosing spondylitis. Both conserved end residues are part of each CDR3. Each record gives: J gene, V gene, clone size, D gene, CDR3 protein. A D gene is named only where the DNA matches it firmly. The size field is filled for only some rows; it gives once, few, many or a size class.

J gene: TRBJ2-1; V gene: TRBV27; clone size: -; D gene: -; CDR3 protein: CASSPAVRLSYNEQFF
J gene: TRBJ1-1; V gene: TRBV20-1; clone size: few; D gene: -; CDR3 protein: CSARDGRSTEAFF
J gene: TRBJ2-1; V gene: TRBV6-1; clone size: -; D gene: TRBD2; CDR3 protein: CASSEAGLAGAGNEQFF
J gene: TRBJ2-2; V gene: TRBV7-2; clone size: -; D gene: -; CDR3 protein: CASSLGINTGELFF
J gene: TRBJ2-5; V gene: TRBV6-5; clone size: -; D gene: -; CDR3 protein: CASSYLGLGGQIQETQYF
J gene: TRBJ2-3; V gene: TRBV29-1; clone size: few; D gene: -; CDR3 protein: CSERVSSTDTQYF
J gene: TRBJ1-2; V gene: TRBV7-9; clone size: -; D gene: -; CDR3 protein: CASSLAPRGGDYGYTF
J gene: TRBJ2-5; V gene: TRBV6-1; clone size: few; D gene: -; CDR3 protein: CASSEYSNLLRETQYF
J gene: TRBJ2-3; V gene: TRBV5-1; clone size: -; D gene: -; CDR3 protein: CASSLLPKGVADTQYF
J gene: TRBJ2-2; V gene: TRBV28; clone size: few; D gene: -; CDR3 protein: CALGLGVNTGELFF
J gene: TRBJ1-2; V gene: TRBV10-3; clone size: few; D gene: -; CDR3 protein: CAISGSGGDYGYTF
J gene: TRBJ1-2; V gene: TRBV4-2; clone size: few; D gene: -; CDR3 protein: CASSQDRRFNYGYTF
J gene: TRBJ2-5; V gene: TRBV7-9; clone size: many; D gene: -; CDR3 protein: CASSLAQTQYF
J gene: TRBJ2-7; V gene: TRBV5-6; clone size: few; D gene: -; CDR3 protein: CASSLTMYYEQYF
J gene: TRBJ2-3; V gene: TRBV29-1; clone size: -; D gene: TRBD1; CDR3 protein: CSVATGDTDTQYF
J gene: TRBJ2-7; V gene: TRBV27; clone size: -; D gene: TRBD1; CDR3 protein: CASSSPRDSVREQYF
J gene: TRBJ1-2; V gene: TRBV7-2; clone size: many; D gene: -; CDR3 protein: CASSPGPIYGYTF
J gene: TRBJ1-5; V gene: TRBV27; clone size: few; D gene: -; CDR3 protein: CASSLSRYQPQHF
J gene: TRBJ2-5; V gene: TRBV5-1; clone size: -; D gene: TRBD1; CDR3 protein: CASSLGGTGGAETQYF
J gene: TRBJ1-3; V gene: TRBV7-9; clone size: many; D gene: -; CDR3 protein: CASSLTRQDYSGNTIYF
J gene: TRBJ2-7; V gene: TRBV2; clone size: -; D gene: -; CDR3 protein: CASSIMGPTYEQYF
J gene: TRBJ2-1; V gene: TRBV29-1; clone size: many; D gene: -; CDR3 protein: CSVSPRGWDNEQFF
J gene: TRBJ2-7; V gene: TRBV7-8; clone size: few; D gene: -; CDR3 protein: CASSLIAGLYEQYF
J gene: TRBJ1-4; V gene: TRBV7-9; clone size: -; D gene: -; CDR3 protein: CASSPEGSGKLFF
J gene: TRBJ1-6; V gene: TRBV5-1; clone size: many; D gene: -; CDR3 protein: CASSDEGGPLHF
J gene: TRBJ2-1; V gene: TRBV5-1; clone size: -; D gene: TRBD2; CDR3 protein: CASSSYGLAGEFEQFF
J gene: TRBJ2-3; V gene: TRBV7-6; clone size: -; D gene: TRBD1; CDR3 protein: CASSLGTENTQYF
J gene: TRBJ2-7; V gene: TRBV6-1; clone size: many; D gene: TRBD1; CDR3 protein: CASSRDRAYEQYF
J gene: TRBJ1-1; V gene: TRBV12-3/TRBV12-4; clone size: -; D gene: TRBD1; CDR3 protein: CASSLSDRDTEAFF
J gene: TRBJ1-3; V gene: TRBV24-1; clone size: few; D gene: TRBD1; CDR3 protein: CATTTGAHFSGNTIYF
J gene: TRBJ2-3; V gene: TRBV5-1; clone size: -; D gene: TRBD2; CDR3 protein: CASSLAGLAGGGDTQYF
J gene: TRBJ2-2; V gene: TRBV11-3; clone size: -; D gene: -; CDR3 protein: CASSLDGDTGELFF
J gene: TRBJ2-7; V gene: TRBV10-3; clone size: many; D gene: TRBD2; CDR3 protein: CAISETSEYEQYF
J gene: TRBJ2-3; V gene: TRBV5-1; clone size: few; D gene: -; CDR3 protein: CASSLEASWDTQYF
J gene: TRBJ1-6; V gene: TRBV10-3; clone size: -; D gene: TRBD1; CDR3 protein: CAINPGGQGSPLHF
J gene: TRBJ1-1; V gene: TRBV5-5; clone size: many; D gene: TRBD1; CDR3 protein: CASSSLTGRTEAFF
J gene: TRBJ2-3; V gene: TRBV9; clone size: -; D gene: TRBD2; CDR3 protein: CASSPGLANADTQYF
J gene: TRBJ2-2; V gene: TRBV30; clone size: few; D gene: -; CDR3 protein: CAWSRMTNTGELFF
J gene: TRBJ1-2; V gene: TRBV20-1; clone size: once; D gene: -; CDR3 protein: CSARVGSAYGYTF
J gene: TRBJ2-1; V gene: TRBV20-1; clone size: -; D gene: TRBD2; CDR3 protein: CSVTPSGLAGGGFF
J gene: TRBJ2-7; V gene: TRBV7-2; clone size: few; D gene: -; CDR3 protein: CASSQQGSREQYF
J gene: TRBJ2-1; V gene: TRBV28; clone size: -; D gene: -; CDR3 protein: CASSRALGYNEQFF
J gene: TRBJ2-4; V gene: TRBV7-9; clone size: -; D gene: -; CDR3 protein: CASSLAGGSDIQYF
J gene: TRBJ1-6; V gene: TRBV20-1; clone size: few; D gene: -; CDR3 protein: CSAQGPVNSPLHF
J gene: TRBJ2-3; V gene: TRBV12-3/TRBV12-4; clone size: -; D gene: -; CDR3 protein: CASSSWVRGLGTDTQYF
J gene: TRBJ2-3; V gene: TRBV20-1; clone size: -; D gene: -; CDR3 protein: CSARRLEADTQYF
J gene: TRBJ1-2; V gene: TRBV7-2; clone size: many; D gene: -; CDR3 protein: CASSLATGYGYTF
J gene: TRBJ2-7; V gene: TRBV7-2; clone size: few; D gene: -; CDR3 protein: CASSLGYQGYEQYF
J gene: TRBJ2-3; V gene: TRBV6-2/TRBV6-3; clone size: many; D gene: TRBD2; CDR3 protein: CASIPGGGTDTQYF
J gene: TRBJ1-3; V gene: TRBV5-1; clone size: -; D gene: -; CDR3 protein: CASRSMSSGNTIYF
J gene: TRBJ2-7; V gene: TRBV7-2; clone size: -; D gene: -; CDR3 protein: CASSLHGLRTYEQYF
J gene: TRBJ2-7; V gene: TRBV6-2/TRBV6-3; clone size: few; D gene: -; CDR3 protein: CASKTEFGSEQYF
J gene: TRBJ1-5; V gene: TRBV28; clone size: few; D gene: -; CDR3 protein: CASSFLLSWGVRYQPQHF
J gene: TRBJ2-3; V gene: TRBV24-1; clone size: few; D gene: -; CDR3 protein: CATSLANTQYF
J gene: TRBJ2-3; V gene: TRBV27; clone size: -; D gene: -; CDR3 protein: CASSLRRRDTQYF
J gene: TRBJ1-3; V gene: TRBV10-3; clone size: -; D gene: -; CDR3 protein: CAISESQGRNTIYF
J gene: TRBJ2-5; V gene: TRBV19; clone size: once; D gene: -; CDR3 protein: CASSSRDGLLLDF